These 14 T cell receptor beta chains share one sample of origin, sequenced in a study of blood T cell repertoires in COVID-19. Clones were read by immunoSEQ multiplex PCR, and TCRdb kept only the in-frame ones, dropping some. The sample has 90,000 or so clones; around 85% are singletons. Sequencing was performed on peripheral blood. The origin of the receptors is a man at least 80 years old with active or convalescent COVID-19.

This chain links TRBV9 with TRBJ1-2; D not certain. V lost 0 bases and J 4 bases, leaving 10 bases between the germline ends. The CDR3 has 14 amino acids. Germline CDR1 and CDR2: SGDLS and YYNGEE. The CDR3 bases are TGTGCCAGCAGCGTAGGCCACAGTTCCTATGGCTACACCTTC. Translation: CASSVGHSSYGYTF.

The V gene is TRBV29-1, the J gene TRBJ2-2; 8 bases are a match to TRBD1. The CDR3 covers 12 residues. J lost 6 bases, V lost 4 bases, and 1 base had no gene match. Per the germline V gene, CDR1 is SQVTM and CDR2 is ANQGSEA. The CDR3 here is CSVADRAGELFF. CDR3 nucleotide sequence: TGCAGCGTTGCGGACAGGGCCGGGGAGCTGTTTTTT.

As DNA, the CDR3 is TGTGCCAGCAGCTTCAGCGATGGCAATCAGCCCCAGCATTTT. Translated: CASSFSDGNQPQHF. The V call is TRBV11-2, the J call TRBJ1-5, with D hard to call. CDR1 is SGHAT, CDR2 FQNNGV, per germline. Trimming stripped 3 bases from V and 2 bases from J, with 8 bases between. The CDR3 spans 14 residues.

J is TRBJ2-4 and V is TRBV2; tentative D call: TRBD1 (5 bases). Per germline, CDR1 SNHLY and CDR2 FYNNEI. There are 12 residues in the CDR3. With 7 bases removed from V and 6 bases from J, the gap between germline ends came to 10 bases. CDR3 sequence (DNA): TGTGCCAGCACCAGGGAACGAAACATTCAGTACTTC. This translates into CASTRERNIQYF.

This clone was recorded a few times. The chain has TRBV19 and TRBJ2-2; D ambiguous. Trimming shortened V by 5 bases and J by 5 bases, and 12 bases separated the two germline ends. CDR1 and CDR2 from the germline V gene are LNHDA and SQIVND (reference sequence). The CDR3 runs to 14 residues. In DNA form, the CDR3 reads TGTGCCAGTAGTCCGCGGCTACCAACCGGGGAGCTGTTTTTT. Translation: CASSPRLPTGELFF.

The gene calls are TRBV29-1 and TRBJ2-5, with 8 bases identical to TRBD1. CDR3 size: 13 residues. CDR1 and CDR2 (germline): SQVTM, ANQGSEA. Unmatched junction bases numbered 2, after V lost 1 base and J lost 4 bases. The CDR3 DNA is TGCAGCGTTGAAGCTGACAGGGGAGAGACCCAGTACTTC. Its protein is CSVEADRGETQYF.

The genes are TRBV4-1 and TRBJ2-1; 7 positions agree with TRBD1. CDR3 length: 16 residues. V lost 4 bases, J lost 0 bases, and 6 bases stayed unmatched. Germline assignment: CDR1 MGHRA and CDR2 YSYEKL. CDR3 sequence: CASSPRDRSSYNEQFF. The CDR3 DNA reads TGCGCCAGCAGCCCGAGGGACAGAAGCTCCTACAATGAGCAGTTCTTC.

The CDR3 region has the DNA TGTGCCAGCAGCCGGGACTACAATGAGCAGTTCTTC. Its translation is CASSRDYNEQFF. The V and J genes are TRBV6-5 and TRBJ2-1, with D perhaps matching TRBD2 (5 bases). The CDR3 loop spans 12 amino acids. Germline V gene data show CDR1 as MNHEY and CDR2 as SVGAGI. Trimming shortened V by 6 bases and J by 3 bases, and 6 bases separated the two germline ends.

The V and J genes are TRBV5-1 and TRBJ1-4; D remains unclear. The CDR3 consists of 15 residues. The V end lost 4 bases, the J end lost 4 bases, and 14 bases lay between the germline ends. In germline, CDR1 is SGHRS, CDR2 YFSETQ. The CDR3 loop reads CASSREAGYNEKLFF. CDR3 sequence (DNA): TGCGCCAGCAGCCGGGAGGCCGGGTATAATGAAAAACTGTTTTTT.

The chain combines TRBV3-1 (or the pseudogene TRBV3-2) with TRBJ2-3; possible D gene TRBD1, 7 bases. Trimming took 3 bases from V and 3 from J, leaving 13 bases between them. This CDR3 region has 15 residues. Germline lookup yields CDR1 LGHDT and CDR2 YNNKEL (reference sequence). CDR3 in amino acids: CASSHSGQETDTQYF. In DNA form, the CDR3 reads TGTGCCAGCAGCCATAGCGGACAGGAAACAGATACGCAGTATTTT.

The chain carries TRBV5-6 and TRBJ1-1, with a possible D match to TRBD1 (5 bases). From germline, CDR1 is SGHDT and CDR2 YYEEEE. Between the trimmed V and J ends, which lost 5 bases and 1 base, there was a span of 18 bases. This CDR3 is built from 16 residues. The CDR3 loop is CASSLAGGSPNTEAFF. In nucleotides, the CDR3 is TGTGCCAGCAGTCTAGCGGGGGGGTCCCCGAACACTGAAGCTTTCTTT.

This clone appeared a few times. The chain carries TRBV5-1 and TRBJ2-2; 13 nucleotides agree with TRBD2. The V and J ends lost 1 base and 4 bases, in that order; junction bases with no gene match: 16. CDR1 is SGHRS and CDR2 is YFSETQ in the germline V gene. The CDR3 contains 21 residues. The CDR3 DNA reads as TGCGCCAGCAGCTTGACCACTAGCGGGGGGGCCTTGAATTTAGGCACCGGGGAGCTGTTTTTT. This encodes CASSLTTSGGALNLGTGELFF.

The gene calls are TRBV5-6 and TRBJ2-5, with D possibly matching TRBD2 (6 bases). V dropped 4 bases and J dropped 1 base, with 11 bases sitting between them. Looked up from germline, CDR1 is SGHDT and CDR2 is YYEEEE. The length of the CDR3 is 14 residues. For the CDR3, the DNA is TGTGCCAGCAGCCCGGGACTCCTCCAAGAGACCCAGTACTTC. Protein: CASSPGLLQETQYF. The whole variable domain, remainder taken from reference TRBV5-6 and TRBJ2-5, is DAGVTQSPTHLIKTRGQQVTLRCSPKSGHDTVSWYQQALGQGPQFIFQYYEEEERQRGNFPDRFSGHQFPNYSSELNVNALLLGDSALYLCASSPGLLQETQYFGPGTRLLVL.

CDR3: CASSLEASVGELFF. CDR3 DNA: TGCGCCAGCAGCTTGGAGGCTAGCGTGGGGGAGCTGTTTTTT. The rearrangement uses TRBV5-1 and TRBJ2-2; the D gene is possibly TRBD2 (6 bases). Deletions cut 0 bases from V and 8 bases from J, with 11 bases between. The length of the CDR3 is 14 residues. CDR1 and CDR2 (germline): SGHRS, YFSETQ.